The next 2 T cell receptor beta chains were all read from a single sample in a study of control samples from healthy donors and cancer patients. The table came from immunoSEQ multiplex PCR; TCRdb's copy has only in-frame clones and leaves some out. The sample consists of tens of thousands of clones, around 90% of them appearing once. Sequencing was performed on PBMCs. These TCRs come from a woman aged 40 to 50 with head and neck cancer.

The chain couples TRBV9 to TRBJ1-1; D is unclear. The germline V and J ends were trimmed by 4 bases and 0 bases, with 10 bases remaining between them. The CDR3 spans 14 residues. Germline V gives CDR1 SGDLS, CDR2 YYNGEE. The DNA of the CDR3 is TGTGCCAGCAGCCCGGCGGGCATGAACACTGAAGCTTTCTTT. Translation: CASSPAGMNTEAFF.

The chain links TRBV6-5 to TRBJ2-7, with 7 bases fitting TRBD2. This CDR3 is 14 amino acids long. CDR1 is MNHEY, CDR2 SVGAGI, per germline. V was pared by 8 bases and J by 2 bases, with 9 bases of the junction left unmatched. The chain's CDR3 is CASGGGGTAYEQYF. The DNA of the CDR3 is TGTGCCAGCGGGGGGGGTGGTACAGCCTACGAGCAGTACTTC.